This T cell receptor (beta chain) was sequenced during a study of shared clonotypes between healthy human individuals. Each sorted subset replicate got 200 ng genomic DNA, 30,000 or so genomes. The table came from immunoSEQ multiplex PCR; TCRdb's copy has only in-frame clones and leaves some out. Of about 2.4 million clones listed, over 85% are singletons. This clone was recorded once. Per the germline V gene, CDR1 is LNHNV and CDR2 is YYDKDF (reference sequence). The CDR3 contains 14 residues. V lost 0 bases, J lost 6 bases, and 12 bases lay in between. The TCR was taken from a man between 18 and 29 years old in good health. Some clones in this sample may be carry-over from other donors' samples. The sample comprised naive CD4+ T cells from PBMCs. Indicated subset: CD45RA+ positively selected. The V call is TRBV15, the J call TRBJ2-7; D possibly corresponds to TRBD1 (5 bases). Here the CDR3 DNA reads TGTGCCACCAGCAGAGATGGGGCTAGGGGCGAGCAGTACTTC. As protein: CATSRDGARGEQYF.